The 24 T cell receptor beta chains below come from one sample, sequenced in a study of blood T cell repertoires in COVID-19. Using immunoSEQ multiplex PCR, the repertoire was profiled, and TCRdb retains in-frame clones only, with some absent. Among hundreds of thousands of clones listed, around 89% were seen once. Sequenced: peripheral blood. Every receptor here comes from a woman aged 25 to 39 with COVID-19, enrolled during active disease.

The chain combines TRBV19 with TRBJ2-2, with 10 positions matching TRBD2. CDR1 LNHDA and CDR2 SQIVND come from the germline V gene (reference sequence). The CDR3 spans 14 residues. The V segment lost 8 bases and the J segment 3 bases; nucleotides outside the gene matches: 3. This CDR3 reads CASSSGRDTGELFF. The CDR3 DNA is TGTGCCAGTTCAAGCGGGAGGGACACCGGGGAGCTGTTTTTT.

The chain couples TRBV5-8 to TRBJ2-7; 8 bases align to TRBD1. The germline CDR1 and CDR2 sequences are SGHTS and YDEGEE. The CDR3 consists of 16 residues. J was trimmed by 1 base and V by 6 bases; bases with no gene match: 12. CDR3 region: CASTGYPGTGSYEQYF. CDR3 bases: TGTGCCAGCACTGGGTATCCGGGGACAGGTTCCTACGAGCAGTACTTC. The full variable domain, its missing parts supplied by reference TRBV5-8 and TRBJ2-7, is EAGVTQSPTHLIKTRGQQATLRCSPISGHTSVYWYQQALGLGLQFLLWYDEGEERNRGNFPPRFSGRQFPNYSSELNVNALELEDSALYLCASTGYPGTGSYEQYFGPGTRLTVT.

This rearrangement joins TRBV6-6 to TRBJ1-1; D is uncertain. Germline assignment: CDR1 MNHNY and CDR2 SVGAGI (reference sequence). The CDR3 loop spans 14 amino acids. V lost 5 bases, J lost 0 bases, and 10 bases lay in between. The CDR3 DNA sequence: TGTGCCAGCAGTCCCGACACGGTGAACACTGAAGCTTTCTTT. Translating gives CASSPDTVNTEAFF.

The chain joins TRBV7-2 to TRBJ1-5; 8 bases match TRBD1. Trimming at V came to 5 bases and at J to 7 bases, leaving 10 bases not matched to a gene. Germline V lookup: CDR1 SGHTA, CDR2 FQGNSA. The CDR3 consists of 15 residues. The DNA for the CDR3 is TGTGCCAGCAGCATGAGGCCGGACAGGGAGCAGCCCCAGCATTTT. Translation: CASSMRPDREQPQHF.

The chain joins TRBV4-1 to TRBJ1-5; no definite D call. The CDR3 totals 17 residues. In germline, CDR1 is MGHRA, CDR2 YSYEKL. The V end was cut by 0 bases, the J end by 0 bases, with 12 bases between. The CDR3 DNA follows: TGCGCCAGCAGCCAAGATTTGGAGGAGAATAGCAATCAGCCCCAGCATTTT. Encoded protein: CASSQDLEENSNQPQHF.

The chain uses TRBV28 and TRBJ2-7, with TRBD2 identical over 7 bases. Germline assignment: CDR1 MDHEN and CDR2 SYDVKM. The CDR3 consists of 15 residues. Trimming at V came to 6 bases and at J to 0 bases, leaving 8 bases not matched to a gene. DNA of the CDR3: TGTGCCAGCAGCCCCACGGGGGGTAGCTCCTACGAGCAGTACTTC. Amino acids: CASSPTGGSSYEQYF.

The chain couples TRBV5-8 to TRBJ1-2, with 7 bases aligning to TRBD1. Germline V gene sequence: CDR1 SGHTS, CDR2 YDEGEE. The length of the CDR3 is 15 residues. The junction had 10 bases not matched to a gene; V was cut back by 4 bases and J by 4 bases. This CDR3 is CASSLQGQMVYGYTF. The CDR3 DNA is TGTGCCAGCAGCCTACAGGGGCAAATGGTCTATGGCTACACCTTC.

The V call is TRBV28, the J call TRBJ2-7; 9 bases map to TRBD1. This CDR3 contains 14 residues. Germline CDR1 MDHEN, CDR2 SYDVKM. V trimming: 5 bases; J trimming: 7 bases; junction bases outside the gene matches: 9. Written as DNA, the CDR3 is TGTGCCAGCAGTACTCTGACAGGGGGAAGAGAGCAGTACGTC. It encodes CASSTLTGGREQYV.

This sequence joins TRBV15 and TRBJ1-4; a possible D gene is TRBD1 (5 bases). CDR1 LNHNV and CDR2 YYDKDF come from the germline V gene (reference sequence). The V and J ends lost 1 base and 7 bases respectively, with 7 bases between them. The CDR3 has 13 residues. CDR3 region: CATSRGQTEKLFF. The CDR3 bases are TGTGCCACCAGCAGAGGACAGACTGAAAAACTGTTTTTT.

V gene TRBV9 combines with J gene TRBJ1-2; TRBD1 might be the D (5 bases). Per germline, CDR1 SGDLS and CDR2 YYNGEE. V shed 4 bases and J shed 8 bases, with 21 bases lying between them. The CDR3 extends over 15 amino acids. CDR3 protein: CASSRTRTGGGGYTF. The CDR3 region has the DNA TGTGCCAGCAGCAGAACCCGCACGGGGGGAGGGGGCTACACCTTC.

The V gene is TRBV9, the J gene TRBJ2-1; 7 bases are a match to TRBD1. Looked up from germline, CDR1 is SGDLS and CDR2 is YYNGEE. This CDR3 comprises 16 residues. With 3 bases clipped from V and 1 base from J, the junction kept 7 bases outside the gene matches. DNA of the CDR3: TGTGCCAGCAGCGCCGACAGGGTTGGTTCCTACAATGAGCAGTTCTTC. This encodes CASSADRVGSYNEQFF. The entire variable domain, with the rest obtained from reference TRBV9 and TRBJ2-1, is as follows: DSGVTQTPKHLITATGQRVTLRCSPRSGDLSVYWYQQSLDQGLQFLIQYYNGEERAKGNILERFSAQQFPDLHSELNLSSLELGDSALYFCASSADRVGSYNEQFFGPGTRLTVL.

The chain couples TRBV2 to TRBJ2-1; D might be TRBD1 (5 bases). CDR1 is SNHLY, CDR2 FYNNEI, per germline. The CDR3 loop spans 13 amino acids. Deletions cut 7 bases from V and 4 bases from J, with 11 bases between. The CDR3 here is CASNPTEYNEQFF. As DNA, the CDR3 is TGTGCCAGCAATCCGACAGAATACAATGAGCAGTTCTTC.

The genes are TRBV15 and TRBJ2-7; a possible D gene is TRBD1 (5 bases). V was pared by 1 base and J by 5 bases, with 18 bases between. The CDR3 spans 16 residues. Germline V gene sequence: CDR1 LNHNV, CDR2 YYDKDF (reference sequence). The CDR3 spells CATSRAPPEGVHEQYF. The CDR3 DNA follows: TGTGCCACCAGCAGAGCTCCCCCGGAAGGGGTACACGAGCAGTACTTC.

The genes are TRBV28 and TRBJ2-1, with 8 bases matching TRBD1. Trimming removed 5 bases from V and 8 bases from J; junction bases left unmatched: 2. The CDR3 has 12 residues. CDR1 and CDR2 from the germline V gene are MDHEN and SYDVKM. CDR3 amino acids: CASSLDRDEQFF. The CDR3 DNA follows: TGTGCCAGCAGTCTGGACAGGGATGAGCAGTTCTTC. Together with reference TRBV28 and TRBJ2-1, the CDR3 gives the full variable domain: DVKVTQSSRYLVKRTGEKVFLECVQDMDHENMFWYRQDPGLGLRLIYFSYDVKMKEKGDIPEGYSVSREKKERFSLILESASTNQTSMYLCASSLDRDEQFFGPGTRLTVL.

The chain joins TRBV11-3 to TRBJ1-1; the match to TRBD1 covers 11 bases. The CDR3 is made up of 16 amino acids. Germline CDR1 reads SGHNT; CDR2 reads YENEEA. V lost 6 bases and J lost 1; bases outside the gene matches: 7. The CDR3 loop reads CASRLGQGAGNTEAFF. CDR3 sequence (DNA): TGTGCCAGCAGACTCGGACAGGGGGCGGGGAACACTGAAGCTTTCTTT.

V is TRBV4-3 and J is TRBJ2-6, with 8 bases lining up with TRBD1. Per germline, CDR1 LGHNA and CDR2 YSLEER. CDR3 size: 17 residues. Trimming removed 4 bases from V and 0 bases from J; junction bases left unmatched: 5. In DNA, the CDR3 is TGCGCCAGCAGCCCCAGGGGGCGCTTCTCTGGGGCCAACGTCCTGACTTTC. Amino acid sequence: CASSPRGRFSGANVLTF.

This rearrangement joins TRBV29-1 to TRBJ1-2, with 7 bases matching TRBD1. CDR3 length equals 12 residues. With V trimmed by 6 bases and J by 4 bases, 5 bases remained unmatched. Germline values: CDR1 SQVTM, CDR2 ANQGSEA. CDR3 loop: CSVARGLYGYTF. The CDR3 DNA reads TGCAGCGTAGCGAGGGGGCTCTATGGCTACACCTTC.

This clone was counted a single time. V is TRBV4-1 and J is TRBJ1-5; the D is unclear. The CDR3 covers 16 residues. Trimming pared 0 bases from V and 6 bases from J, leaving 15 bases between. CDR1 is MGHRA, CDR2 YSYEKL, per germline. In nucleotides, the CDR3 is TGCGCCAGCAGCCAAGAAGTCGGTGTGCGGGGTCAGCCCCAGCATTTT. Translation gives CASSQEVGVRGQPQHF.

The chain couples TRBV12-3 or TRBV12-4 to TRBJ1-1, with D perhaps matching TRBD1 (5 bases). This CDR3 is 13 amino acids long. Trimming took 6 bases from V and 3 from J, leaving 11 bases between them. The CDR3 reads CASSWGGDTEAFF. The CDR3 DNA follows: TGTGCCAGCAGCTGGGGGGGGGACACTGAAGCTTTCTTT.

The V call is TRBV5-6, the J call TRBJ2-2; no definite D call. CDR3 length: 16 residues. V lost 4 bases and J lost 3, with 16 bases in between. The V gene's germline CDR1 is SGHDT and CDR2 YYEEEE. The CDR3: CASSKAADRDTGELFF. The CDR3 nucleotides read TGTGCCAGCAGCAAGGCGGCAGACCGGGACACCGGGGAGCTGTTTTTT.

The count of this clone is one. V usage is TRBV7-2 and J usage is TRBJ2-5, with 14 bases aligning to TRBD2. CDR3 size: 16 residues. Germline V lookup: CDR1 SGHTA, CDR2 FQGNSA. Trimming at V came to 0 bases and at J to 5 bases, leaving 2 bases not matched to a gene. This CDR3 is CASSLATSGRVETQYF. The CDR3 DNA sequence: TGTGCCAGCAGCTTAGCGACTAGCGGGAGGGTGGAGACCCAGTACTTC.

CDR3 residues: CASSSWTSGTPDTQYF. CDR3 DNA: TGTGCCAGCAGCTCCTGGACTAGCGGGACCCCAGATACGCAGTATTTT. The rearrangement joins TRBV7-2 to TRBJ2-3, with 12 nucleotides matching TRBD2. Per germline, CDR1 SGHTA and CDR2 FQGNSA. The CDR3 is 16 amino acids. Germline trimming cut 4 bases from V and 4 bases from J; bases unmatched to any gene: 6. Looking up the rest from reference TRBV7-2 and TRBJ2-3 gives the full variable domain: GAGVSQSPSNKVTEKGKDVELRCDPISGHTALYWYRQSLGQGLEFLIYFQGNSAPDKSGLPSDRFSAERTGGSVSTLTIQRTQQEDSAVYLCASSSWTSGTPDTQYFGPGTRLTVL.

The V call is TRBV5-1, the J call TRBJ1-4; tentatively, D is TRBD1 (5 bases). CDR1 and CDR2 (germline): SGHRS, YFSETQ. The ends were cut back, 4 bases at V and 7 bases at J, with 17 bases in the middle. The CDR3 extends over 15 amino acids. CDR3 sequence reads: CASSQRGRGSEKLFF. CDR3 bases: TGCGCCAGCAGCCAGCGAGGAAGGGGTAGTGAAAAACTGTTTTTT.

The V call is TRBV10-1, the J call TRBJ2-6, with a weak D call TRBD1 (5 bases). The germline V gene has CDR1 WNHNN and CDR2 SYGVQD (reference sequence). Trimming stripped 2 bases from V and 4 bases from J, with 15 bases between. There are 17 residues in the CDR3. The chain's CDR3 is CASSEQEKGNGANVLTF. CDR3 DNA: TGCGCCAGCAGTGAGCAGGAAAAGGGGAACGGGGCCAACGTCCTGACTTTC.